This TCR beta chain was observed in a study of T cells in Graves' hyperthyroidism and ophthalmopathy. Template material for amplifying TCR beta CDR3 regions consisted of RNA transcripts. The HTBI primer set was used in a first-round RT-PCR of the TCR CDR3. One entry per CDR3 protein, called by TCRdb with MiXCR from the multiplex PCR reads. Among about 400,000 distinct CDR3 sequences listed, just under 25% were seen once. The length of the CDR3 is 14 residues. V gave up 3 bases and J gave up 0 bases, with 8 bases separating them. The sample holds many counts of this clonotype. Sequencing was carried out using blood. V and J are TRBV12-3 or TRBV12-4 and TRBJ1-2; perhaps TRBD1 as D (6 bases). The clonotype originates from a man over 45 with Graves' hyperthyroidism. The CDR3 bases are TGTGCCAGCAGTTTGGGGGGCGCTAACTATGGCTACACCTTC. Protein sequence: CASSLGGANYGYTF.